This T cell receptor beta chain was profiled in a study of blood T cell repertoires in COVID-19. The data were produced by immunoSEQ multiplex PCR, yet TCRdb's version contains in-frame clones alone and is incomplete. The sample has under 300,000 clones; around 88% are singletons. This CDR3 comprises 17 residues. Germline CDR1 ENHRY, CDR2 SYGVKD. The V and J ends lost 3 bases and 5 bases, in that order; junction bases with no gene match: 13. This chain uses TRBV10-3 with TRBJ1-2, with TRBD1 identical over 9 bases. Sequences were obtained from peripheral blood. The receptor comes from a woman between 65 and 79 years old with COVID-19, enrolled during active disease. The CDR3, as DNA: TGTGCCATCAGTGAAAGTTTAATCGGGACAGGGACATATGGCTACACCTTC. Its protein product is CAISESLIGTGTYGYTF.